The 26 T cell receptor beta chains in this list originate from one sample, sequenced in a study of CD8 T cells in ankylosing spondylitis. TCRdb passed the 5' RACE reads through MiXCR, listing each CDR3 protein once. Counted here are 150,000 to 200,000 distinct CDR3 sequences, 15% to 20% occurring once; the ten biggest clones make up 4.3%. The sample was blood, either unsorted or a sorted T cell fraction (not recorded which). All receptors come from a male donor aged 10-30 years with ankylosing spondylitis or in good health (not recorded which).

This clonotype appeared many times. The chain combines TRBV20-1 with TRBJ2-1; 10 bases are shared with TRBD2. After removal of 5 bases from V and 8 bases from J, the junction contained 9 bases not matched to a gene. The CDR3 has 14 residues. The germline V gene has CDR1 DFQATT and CDR2 SNEGSKA (reference sequence). DNA for the CDR3: TGCAGTGCTCAAGGAAAGCGGGAGGGCTATGAGCAGTTCTTC. Its translation is CSAQGKREGYEQFF.

The chain has TRBV7-9 and TRBJ2-7; D might be TRBD1 (5 bases). The CDR3 runs to 14 residues. Per germline, CDR1 SEHNR and CDR2 FQNEAQ (reference sequence). V was trimmed by 3 bases and J by 3 bases, leaving 12 bases between them. The CDR3 region has the DNA TGTGCCAGCAGCTTCTACCAGGGTGACTACGAGCAGTACTTC. Protein sequence: CASSFYQGDYEQYF.

The sample holds many counts of this clonotype. One junction end does not reproduce the germline sequence, and a read error may be involved. J is TRBJ2-1 and V is TRBV5-1; D perhaps matches TRBD2 (6 bases). The CDR3 has 22 amino acids. Germline V gives CDR1 SGHRS, CDR2 YFSETQ. This chain's CDR3 is CASTLGLAGTGMDFSGYNEQFF. The CDR3 DNA sequence: TGCGCCAGCACCTTGGGCCTAGCTGGGACTGGGATGGATTTCAGCGGGTACAATGAGCAGTTCTTC.

This clonotype appeared many times. The chain joins TRBV6-5 to TRBJ2-3; possibly TRBD2 for D (5 bases). CDR3 size: 13 residues. V lost 10 bases and J lost 5, with 16 bases in between. CDR1 MNHEY and CDR2 SVGAGI come from the germline V gene. Here the CDR3 DNA reads TGTGCCACCCACACGGGATGGGGAGATACGCAGTATTTT. Translating gives CATHTGWGDTQYF.

This clonotype showed up just a few times. This chain connects TRBV7-6 to TRBJ2-2; TRBD1 agrees at 9 bases. There are 15 residues in the CDR3. Per the germline V gene, CDR1 is SGHVS and CDR2 is FNYEAQ. Unmatched junction bases numbered 6, after V lost 4 bases and J lost 6 bases. DNA of the CDR3: TGTGCCAGCAGCTCAACAGGGGGCGGCTCCGGGGAGCTGTTTTTT. Translated: CASSSTGGGSGELFF.

Many counts were recorded for this clonotype. This chain links TRBV21-1 with TRBJ2-7; the D call of TRBD2 is as the table states it, not checked on the DNA. TRBV21-1 is listed as a pseudogene. This CDR3 has 15 residues. In DNA form, the CDR3 reads TGTGCCAGCAGCAAAAAGACTAGCGGGAGGGCCGAGCAGTACGTC. The encoded protein is CASSKKTSGRAEQYV.

This clonotype has at least ten counts. The chain links TRBV29-1 to TRBJ2-1, with D tentatively TRBD1 (5 bases). Germline loops: CDR1 SQVTM, CDR2 ANQGSEA. V dropped 0 bases and J dropped 3 bases, with 6 bases sitting between them. The CDR3 runs to 13 residues. CDR3 amino acids: CSVEEGDYNEQFF. Written as DNA, the CDR3 is TGCAGCGTTGAAGAAGGGGACTACAATGAGCAGTTCTTC.

The table lists this clonotype with many counts. V usage is TRBV7-2 and J usage is TRBJ2-2; 7 positions agree with TRBD2. Per the germline V gene, CDR1 is SGHTA and CDR2 is FQGNSA. CDR3 length equals 16 residues. The trim removed 0 bases at V and 6 bases at J, leaving 7 bases unmatched. The CDR3 DNA reads as TGTGCCAGCAGCTTAGCGCTGAGCGGGACCGCCGGGGAGCTGTTTTTT. Translated, it gives CASSLALSGTAGELFF.

This clonotype appeared many times. The chain combines TRBV12-3 or TRBV12-4 with TRBJ2-5, with D uncertain. The CDR3 consists of 12 residues. The V and J ends lost 3 bases and 3 bases respectively, with 5 bases between them. CDR3 amino acids: CASSFVEETQYF. The CDR3, as DNA: TGTGCCAGCAGTTTTGTAGAAGAGACCCAGTACTTC.

This clonotype was counted many times. The V gene is TRBV5-1, the J gene TRBJ2-2; D may be TRBD1 (6 bases). The V end lost 4 bases, the J end lost 6 bases, and 16 bases lay between the germline ends. This CDR3 region has 15 residues. Germline-derived CDR1 and CDR2 are SGHRS and YFSETQ. For the CDR3, the DNA is TGCGCCAGCAGCGGGGGCCTGGGCAACCCCGGGGAGCTGTTTTTT. This sequence encodes CASSGGLGNPGELFF.

With respect to this clonotype: With a much larger clone just one base away, this may be a read error. The genes are TRBV29-1 and TRBJ2-1, with TRBD2 matching over 7 bases. The CDR3 sequence is 14 residues long. Germline V CDR1 and CDR2: SQVTM, ANQGSEA. DNA of the CDR3: TGCAGCGTTTCTCCGGGAGGCAGATACAATGAGCAGATCTTC. This encodes CSVSPGGRYNEQIF.

In this sample, this clonotype turned up many times. The chain uses TRBV7-4 and TRBJ2-3; TRBD1 matches 8 bases. CDR3 length equals 20 residues. From germline, CDR1 is SGHVT and CDR2 SQSDAQ. Unmatched junction bases numbered 21, after V lost 2 bases and J lost 5 bases. The DNA for the CDR3 is TGTGCCAGCAGCTTATTCCTCCCCCCGACAGGGGATGCGGGCAAAGATACGCAGTATTTT. As protein: CASSLFLPPTGDAGKDTQYF.

Ten or more counts support this clonotype. The chain employs TRBV4-3 and TRBJ2-7, with TRBD2 as a possible D gene (6 bases). The CDR3 runs to 15 residues. V lost 2 bases and J lost 1, with 12 bases in between. CDR1 LGHNA and CDR2 YSLEER come from the germline V gene. Written as DNA, the CDR3 is TGCGCCAGCAGCCAAAATAGCGGCCAGTCCTACGAGCAGTACTTC. Translated, it gives CASSQNSGQSYEQYF.

This clonotype has just a few counts. The chain recombines TRBV29-1 with TRBJ2-5; 7 bases map to TRBD1. The CDR3 covers 13 residues. After removal of 6 bases from V and 1 base from J, the junction contained 5 bases not matched to a gene. The germline V gene encodes CDR1 SQVTM and CDR2 ANQGSEA. CDR3 residues: CSVIRDSQETQYF. The CDR3 nucleotides are TGCAGCGTGATTAGGGACAGCCAAGAGACCCAGTACTTC.

The rearrangement joins TRBV4-1 to TRBJ1-1, with D tentatively TRBD1 (5 bases). This CDR3 is built from 16 residues. V shed 0 bases and J shed 1 base, with 12 bases lying between them. Germline CDR1 reads MGHRA; CDR2 reads YSYEKL. CDR3 amino acids: CASSQDGDFPNTEAFF. CDR3 in DNA: TGCGCCAGCAGCCAAGATGGGGACTTCCCGAACACTGAAGCTTTCTTT.

The CDR3 is CSASRVTDTQYF. The CDR3, as DNA: TGCAGTGCTAGTCGAGTAACCGATACGCAGTATTTT. The rearrangement links TRBV20-1 to TRBJ2-3; D remains unclear. Germline CDR1 is DFQATT and CDR2 is SNEGSKA (reference sequence). The CDR3 loop spans 12 amino acids. V was cut by 3 bases and J by 6 bases, with 10 bases left in between.

At least ten counts were recorded for this clonotype. The chain has TRBV7-8 and TRBJ1-4; D unresolved. Trimming shortened V by 3 bases and J by 1 base, and 9 bases separated the two germline ends. This CDR3 is built from 15 residues. Germline V gene lookup returns CDR1 SGHVS and CDR2 FQNEAQ. The CDR3 is CASSFSRETNEKLFF. CDR3 nucleotide sequence: TGTGCCAGCAGCTTTTCCAGAGAAACTAATGAAAAACTGTTTTTT.

In this sample, this clonotype turned up many times. V and J are TRBV20-1 and TRBJ2-1, with D possibly matching TRBD2 (6 bases). The germline V gene has CDR1 DFQATT and CDR2 SNEGSKA (reference sequence). Trimming removed 6 bases at V and 0 bases at J, with 12 bases between. This CDR3 region has 14 residues. Here the CDR3 DNA reads TGCAGTGCGCGGGACGTGACCTCCTACAATGAGCAGTTCTTC. This sequence encodes CSARDVTSYNEQFF.

This clonotype has at least ten counts. The chain combines TRBV5-1 with TRBJ2-5, with 7 positions matching TRBD2. The germline V gene encodes CDR1 SGHRS and CDR2 YFSETQ. Losses at the gene ends were 4 bases for V and 7 bases for J; bases not matched to a gene: 19. The CDR3 loop spans 17 amino acids. CDR3 loop: CASSQLHGGGAGGTQYF. The CDR3 DNA is TGCGCCAGCAGCCAACTCCATGGGGGGGGAGCCGGCGGGACCCAGTACTTC.

This clonotype was picked up many times. J is TRBJ1-1 and V is TRBV5-1; D is unresolved. The length of the CDR3 is 14 residues. V lost 0 bases, J lost 4 bases, and 10 bases lay in between. Germline V gene data show CDR1 as SGHRS and CDR2 as YFSETQ. The CDR3 DNA reads TGCGCCAGCAGCTTGGTATGGGGAGGCACTGAAGCTTTCTTT. Protein: CASSLVWGGTEAFF.

V is TRBV29-1 and J is TRBJ2-2; tentative D call: TRBD1 (6 bases). Germline V lookup: CDR1 SQVTM, CDR2 ANQGSEA. Deletions cut 5 bases from V and 3 bases from J, with 10 bases between. The CDR3 loop spans 13 amino acids. CDR3 sequence: CSVSDSYTGELFF. The CDR3 nucleotides are TGCAGCGTTTCGGACAGCTACACCGGGGAGCTGTTTTTT.

This clonotype was detected only a few times. The genes are TRBV24-1 and TRBJ2-1, with TRBD2 as a possible D gene (5 bases). V lost 3 bases and J 6 bases, leaving 14 bases between the germline ends. The CDR3 has 15 amino acids. CDR1 and CDR2 from the germline V gene are KGHDR and SFDVKD. The CDR3 DNA reads as TGTGCCACCAGTGATCCGGGATCTCTTCCCAATGAGCAGTTCTTC. Encoded protein: CATSDPGSLPNEQFF.

The chain combines TRBV28 with TRBJ2-7; 8 bases are a match to TRBD2. J lost 5 bases, V lost 10 bases, and 7 bases had no gene match. The CDR3 sequence is 12 residues long. CDR1 is MDHEN, CDR2 SYDVKM, per germline. The chain's CDR3 is CATDTGGDEQYF. DNA of the CDR3: TGTGCCACCGATACCGGGGGGGACGAGCAGTACTTC. Looking up the rest from reference TRBV28 and TRBJ2-7 gives the full variable domain: DVKVTQSSRYLVKRTGEKVFLECVQDMDHENMFWYRQDPGLGLRLIYFSYDVKMKEKGDIPEGYSVSREKKERFSLILESASTNQTSMYLCATDTGGDEQYFGPGTRLTVT.

This sequence joins TRBV15 and TRBJ2-7, with a possible D match to TRBD2 (5 bases). This CDR3 contains 14 residues. Trimming pared 0 bases from V and 9 bases from J, leaving 15 bases between. The germline CDR1 and CDR2 sequences are LNHNV and YYDKDF (reference sequence). The CDR3 here is CATSRDRGAKGQYF. The CDR3 DNA reads as TGTGCCACCAGCAGAGACCGGGGAGCCAAGGGGCAGTACTTC.

The sample holds many counts of this clonotype. V gene TRBV11-2 combines with J gene TRBJ2-3; 7 bases line up with TRBD2. Germline V gene data show CDR1 as SGHAT and CDR2 as FQNNGV. The J segment lost 7 bases and the V segment lost 1 base, leaving 8 bases of the junction unmatched. The CDR3 length is 15 residues. The CDR3 coding sequence is TGTGCCAGCAGCTTAGCCCGCGGGAGTGGACATACGCAGTATTTT. Translated: CASSLARGSGHTQYF.

The J gene is TRBJ1-1, the V gene TRBV7-9; tentative D call: TRBD1 (5 bases). CDR3 length: 13 residues. V lost 6 bases and J lost 11, with 19 bases in between. Germline CDR1 reads SEHNR; CDR2 reads FQNEAQ (reference sequence). CDR3 nucleotide sequence: TGTGCCAGCAGGCCTGACGAGGGGACGGCGGCTTTCTTT. Translation gives CASRPDEGTAAFF.